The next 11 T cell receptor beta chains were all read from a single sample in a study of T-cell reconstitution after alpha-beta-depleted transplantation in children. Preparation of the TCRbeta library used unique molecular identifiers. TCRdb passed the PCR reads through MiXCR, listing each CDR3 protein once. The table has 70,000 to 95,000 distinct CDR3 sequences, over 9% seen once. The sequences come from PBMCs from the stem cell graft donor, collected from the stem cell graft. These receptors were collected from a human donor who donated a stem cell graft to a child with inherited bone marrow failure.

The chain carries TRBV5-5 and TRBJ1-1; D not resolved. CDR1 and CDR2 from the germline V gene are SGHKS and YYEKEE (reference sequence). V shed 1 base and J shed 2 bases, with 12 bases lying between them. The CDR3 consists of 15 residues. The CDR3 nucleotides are TGTGCCAGCAGCTTGAGTCCGGCTGTAAACACTGAAGCTTTCTTT. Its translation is CASSLSPAVNTEAFF.

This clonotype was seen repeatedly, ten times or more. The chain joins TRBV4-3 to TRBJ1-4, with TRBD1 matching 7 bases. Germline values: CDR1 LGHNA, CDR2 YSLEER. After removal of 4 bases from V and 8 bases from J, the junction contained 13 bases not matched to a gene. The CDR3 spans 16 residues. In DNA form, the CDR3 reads TGCGCCAGCAGCCCCTCCCCCGACAGGGAGGGCGAAAAACTGTTTTTT. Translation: CASSPSPDREGEKLFF.

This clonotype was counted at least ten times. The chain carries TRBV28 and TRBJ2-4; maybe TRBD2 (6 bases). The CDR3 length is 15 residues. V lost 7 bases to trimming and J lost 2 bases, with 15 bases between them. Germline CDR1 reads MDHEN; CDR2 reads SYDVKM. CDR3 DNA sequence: TGTGCCAGCACCCCCGGAGGGATCACCAAAAACATTCAGTACTTC. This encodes CASTPGGITKNIQYF.

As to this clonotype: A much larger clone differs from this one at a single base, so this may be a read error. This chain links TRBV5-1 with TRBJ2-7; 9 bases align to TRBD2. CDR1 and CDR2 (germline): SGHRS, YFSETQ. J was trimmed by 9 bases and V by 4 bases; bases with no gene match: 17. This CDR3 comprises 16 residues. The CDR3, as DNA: TGCGCCAGCAGCCAGACTAGCGGTTCGTCTGACTTCGGGCAGTACTTC. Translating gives CASSQTSGSSDFGQYF.

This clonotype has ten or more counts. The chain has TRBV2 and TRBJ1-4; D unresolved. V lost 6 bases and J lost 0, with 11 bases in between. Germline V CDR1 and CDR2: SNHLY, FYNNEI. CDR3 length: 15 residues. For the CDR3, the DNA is TGTGCCAGCAGGGACTGGCGGCCAACTAATGAAAAACTGTTTTTT. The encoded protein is CASRDWRPTNEKLFF. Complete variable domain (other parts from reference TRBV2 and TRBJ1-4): EPEVTQTPSHQVTQMGQEVILRCVPISNHLYFYWYRQILGQKVEFLVSFYNNEISEKSEIFDDQFSVERPDGSNFTLKIRSTKLEDSAMYFCASRDWRPTNEKLFFGSGTQLSVL.

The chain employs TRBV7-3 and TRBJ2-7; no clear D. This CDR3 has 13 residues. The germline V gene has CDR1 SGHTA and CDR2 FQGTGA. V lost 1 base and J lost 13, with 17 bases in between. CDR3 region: CASSLNGMSPHYF. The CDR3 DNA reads TGTGCCAGCAGCTTAAATGGGATGTCCCCCCATTACTTC.

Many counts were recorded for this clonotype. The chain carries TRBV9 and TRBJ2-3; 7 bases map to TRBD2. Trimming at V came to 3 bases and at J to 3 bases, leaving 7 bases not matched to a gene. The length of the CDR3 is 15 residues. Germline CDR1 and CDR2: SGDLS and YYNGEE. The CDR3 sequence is CASSGRGGSTDTQYF. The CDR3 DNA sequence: TGTGCCAGCAGCGGTCGCGGGGGATCGACAGATACGCAGTATTTT.

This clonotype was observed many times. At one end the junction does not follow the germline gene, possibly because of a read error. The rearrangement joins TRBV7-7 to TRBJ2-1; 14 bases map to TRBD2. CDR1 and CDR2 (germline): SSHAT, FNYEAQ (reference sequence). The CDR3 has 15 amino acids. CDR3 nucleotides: TGTGCTAGCAGTATCGGGACTAGCGGGAGTGATGAGCAGTTCTTC. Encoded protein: CASSIGTSGSDEQFF.

CDR3 nucleotide sequence: TGTGCCAGCAGCACCCGACAGGCTCCCTACGAGCAGTACTTC. Translating it yields CASSTRQAPYEQYF. V and J are TRBV11-2 and TRBJ2-7; D might be TRBD1 (6 bases). Trimming took off 5 bases at V and 2 bases at J, with 13 bases between the two ends. Germline values: CDR1 SGHAT, CDR2 FQNNGV. The CDR3 length is 14 residues.

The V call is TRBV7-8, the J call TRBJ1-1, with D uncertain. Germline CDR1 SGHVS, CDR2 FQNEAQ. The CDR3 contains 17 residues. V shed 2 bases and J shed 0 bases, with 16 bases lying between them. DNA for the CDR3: TGTGCCAGCAGCTTACAGGTTCAGGACCCTATGAACACTGAAGCTTTCTTT. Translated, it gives CASSLQVQDPMNTEAFF.

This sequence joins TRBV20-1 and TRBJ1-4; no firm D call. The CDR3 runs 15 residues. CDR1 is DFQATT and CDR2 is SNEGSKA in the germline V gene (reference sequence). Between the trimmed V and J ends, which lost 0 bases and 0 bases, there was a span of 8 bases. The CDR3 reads CSARDPGTTNEKLFF. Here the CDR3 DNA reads TGCAGTGCTAGAGATCCGGGGACAACTAATGAAAAACTGTTTTTT.